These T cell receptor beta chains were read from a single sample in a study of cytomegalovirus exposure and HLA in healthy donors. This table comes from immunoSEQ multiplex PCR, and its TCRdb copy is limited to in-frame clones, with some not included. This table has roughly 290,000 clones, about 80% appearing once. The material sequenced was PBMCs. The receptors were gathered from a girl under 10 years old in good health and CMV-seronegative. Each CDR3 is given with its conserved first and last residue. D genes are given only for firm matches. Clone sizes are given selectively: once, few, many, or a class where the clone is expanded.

cdr3_aa: CASSEFGFWGGGTEAFF; cdr3_nt: TGTGCCAGCAGTGAATTCGGGTTTTGGGGGGGTGGGACTGAAGCTTTCTTT; clone_size: .; v_call: TRBV2; j_call: TRBJ1-1; d_call: .
cdr3_aa: CASSQDRIAASYEQYF; cdr3_nt: TGTGCCAGCAGCCAAGATCGGATAGCGGCCTCCTACGAGCAGTACTTC; clone_size: .; v_call: TRBV4-2; j_call: TRBJ2-7; d_call: .
cdr3_aa: CASSRTSEYNEQFF; cdr3_nt: TGTGCCAGCAGTAGGACTAGCGAGTACAATGAGCAGTTCTTC; clone_size: .; v_call: TRBV9; j_call: TRBJ2-1; d_call: TRBD2
cdr3_aa: CASSEALRLSQPQHF; cdr3_nt: TGTGCCAGCAGTGAAGCGCTTCGGTTGTCGCAGCCCCAGCATTTT; clone_size: .; v_call: TRBV2; j_call: TRBJ1-5; d_call: .
cdr3_aa: CASRPGISGETQYF; cdr3_nt: TGTGCCAGCCGACCCGGGATTTCTGGAGAGACCCAGTACTTC; clone_size: .; v_call: TRBV7-2; j_call: TRBJ2-5; d_call: .
cdr3_aa: CSEGGGYTF; cdr3_nt: TGCAGTGAAGGGGGAGGCTACACCTTC; clone_size: .; v_call: TRBV29-1; j_call: TRBJ1-2; d_call: .
cdr3_aa: CASSHLAGVPHEQYF; cdr3_nt: TGTGCCAGCAGCCATCTAGCGGGGGTTCCCCACGAGCAGTACTTC; clone_size: .; v_call: TRBV4-2; j_call: TRBJ2-7; d_call: TRBD2
cdr3_aa: CASSASGTGGETQYF; cdr3_nt: TGTGCCAGCAGCGCCTCCGGGACAGGGGGAGAGACCCAGTACTTC; clone_size: .; v_call: TRBV11-2; j_call: TRBJ2-5; d_call: TRBD1
cdr3_aa: CASSQARTSGRTQETQYF; cdr3_nt: TGTGCCAGCAGCCAAGCGAGGACTAGCGGGAGGACCCAAGAGACCCAGTACTTC; clone_size: .; v_call: TRBV4-2; j_call: TRBJ2-5; d_call: TRBD2
cdr3_aa: CASSRRRREQYF; cdr3_nt: TGTGCCAGCAGTAGGAGGAGGCGCGAGCAGTACTTC; clone_size: .; v_call: TRBV28; j_call: TRBJ2-7; d_call: .
cdr3_aa: CATSRAPWIRGGYIWSGYTF; cdr3_nt: TGTGCCACCAGCAGAGCGCCTTGGATAAGGGGGGGGTATATTTGGAGTGGCTACACCTTC; clone_size: .; v_call: TRBV15; j_call: TRBJ1-2; d_call: .
cdr3_aa: CASSAGLAGVHEQFF; cdr3_nt: TGCGCCAGCAGCGCCGGACTAGCGGGAGTTCATGAGCAGTTCTTC; clone_size: few; v_call: TRBV5-1; j_call: TRBJ2-1; d_call: TRBD2
cdr3_aa: CASKDRTSSYEQYF; cdr3_nt: TGTGCCAGTAAGGACCGGACTAGCTCCTACGAGCAGTACTTC; clone_size: .; v_call: TRBV19; j_call: TRBJ2-7; d_call: TRBD2
cdr3_aa: CASSFDQGAYSPLHF; cdr3_nt: TGTGCCAGCAGCTTTGATCAGGGGGCCTATTCACCCCTCCACTTT; clone_size: .; v_call: TRBV7-6; j_call: TRBJ1-6; d_call: TRBD1
cdr3_aa: CAWSPTGNQPQHF; cdr3_nt: TGTGCCTGGAGTCCGACAGGGAATCAGCCCCAGCATTTT; clone_size: .; v_call: TRBV30; j_call: TRBJ1-5; d_call: TRBD1
cdr3_aa: CASSARTSGGFEQYF; cdr3_nt: TGTGCCAGCAGTGCCCGGACTAGCGGGGGCTTCGAGCAGTACTTC; clone_size: .; v_call: TRBV2; j_call: TRBJ2-7; d_call: TRBD2
cdr3_aa: CASRMAAGTGKEQYF; cdr3_nt: TGTGCCAGCAGAATGGCGGCTGGGACAGGGAAAGAGCAGTACTTC; clone_size: .; v_call: TRBV28; j_call: TRBJ2-7; d_call: TRBD1
cdr3_aa: CASSLAVFTGGEDTQYF; cdr3_nt: TGCGCCAGCAGCTTGGCCGTTTTTACGGGGGGGGAAGATACGCAGTATTTT; clone_size: .; v_call: TRBV5-1; j_call: TRBJ2-3; d_call: TRBD2
cdr3_aa: CASSEGQSGSYNEQFF; cdr3_nt: TGTGCCAGCAGCGAGGGACAGTCGGGCTCCTACAATGAGCAGTTCTTC; clone_size: once; v_call: TRBV9; j_call: TRBJ2-1; d_call: TRBD1
cdr3_aa: CASSVAPSSLQGNTEAFF; cdr3_nt: TGTGCCAGCAGCGTAGCGCCGTCTAGCTTACAGGGGAACACTGAAGCTTTCTTT; clone_size: .; v_call: TRBV9; j_call: TRBJ1-1; d_call: .
cdr3_aa: CASSPPASGPTYEQYF; cdr3_nt: TGTGCCAGCAGCCCTCCAGCTAGCGGACCTACCTACGAGCAGTACTTC; clone_size: .; v_call: TRBV27; j_call: TRBJ2-7; d_call: TRBD2
cdr3_aa: CASSIQGQGADYGYTF; cdr3_nt: TGTGCCAGTAGTATCCAGGGACAGGGGGCGGACTATGGCTACACCTTC; clone_size: once; v_call: TRBV19; j_call: TRBJ1-2; d_call: TRBD1
cdr3_aa: CAWSVTVSNTEAFF; cdr3_nt: TGTGCCTGGAGTGTAACAGTCTCGAACACTGAAGCTTTCTTT; clone_size: .; v_call: TRBV30; j_call: TRBJ1-1; d_call: .
cdr3_aa: CASSVTGSNYNEQFF; cdr3_nt: TGTGCCAGCAGCGTAACAGGGAGCAACTACAATGAGCAGTTCTTC; clone_size: .; v_call: TRBV5-5; j_call: TRBJ2-1; d_call: .
cdr3_aa: CSVVYSGNTIYF; cdr3_nt: TGCAGCGTTGTCTACTCTGGAAACACCATATATTTT; clone_size: .; v_call: TRBV29-1; j_call: TRBJ1-3; d_call: .
cdr3_aa: CASSRAPPGQGASNQPQHF; cdr3_nt: TGTGCCAGTAGTCGTGCCCCCCCTGGACAGGGGGCCAGCAATCAGCCCCAGCATTTT; clone_size: .; v_call: TRBV19; j_call: TRBJ1-5; d_call: TRBD1
cdr3_aa: CASSIEGQGAHEQYF; cdr3_nt: TGTGCCAGTAGTATAGAAGGACAGGGGGCCCACGAGCAGTACTTC; clone_size: .; v_call: TRBV19; j_call: TRBJ2-7; d_call: TRBD1
cdr3_aa: CASSPRTSTNYGYTF; cdr3_nt: TGTGCCAGCAGCCCGCGGACATCCACTAACTATGGCTACACCTTC; clone_size: .; v_call: TRBV11-2; j_call: TRBJ1-2; d_call: .
cdr3_aa: CASSLRWAGDLYEQYF; cdr3_nt: TGTGCCAGCAGTTTAAGATGGGCGGGAGATCTCTACGAGCAGTACTTC; clone_size: .; v_call: TRBV28; j_call: TRBJ2-7; d_call: TRBD2
cdr3_aa: CASSSDGLANGELFF; cdr3_nt: TGCGCCAGCAGCTCCGACGGACTAGCAAACGGGGAGCTGTTTTTT; clone_size: .; v_call: TRBV5-1; j_call: TRBJ2-2; d_call: TRBD2
cdr3_aa: CASSAKGLAGGPRNEQFF; cdr3_nt: TGTGCCAGTAGTGCCAAGGGACTAGCGGGAGGGCCGCGGAATGAGCAGTTCTTC; clone_size: .; v_call: TRBV19; j_call: TRBJ2-1; d_call: TRBD2
cdr3_aa: CASSQEPHRGLDYNEQFF; cdr3_nt: TGTGCCAGCAGCCAAGAACCCCACAGGGGGCTGGATTACAATGAGCAGTTCTTC; clone_size: .; v_call: TRBV14; j_call: TRBJ2-1; d_call: TRBD1
cdr3_aa: CASSWDSGSYNEQFF; cdr3_nt: TGTGCCAGCAGCTGGGATAGCGGCTCCTACAATGAGCAGTTCTTC; clone_size: once; v_call: TRBV6-1; j_call: TRBJ2-1; d_call: .
cdr3_aa: CAIGPSGLYEAFF; cdr3_nt: TGTGCCATCGGACCGTCAGGACTTTATGAAGCTTTCTTT; clone_size: .; v_call: TRBV28; j_call: TRBJ1-1; d_call: .
cdr3_aa: CASSLMQGGEAFF; cdr3_nt: TGTGCCAGCAGCTTAATGCAGGGGGGTGAAGCTTTCTTT; clone_size: once; v_call: TRBV7-3; j_call: TRBJ1-1; d_call: TRBD1
cdr3_aa: CASGLELRGYGELFF; cdr3_nt: TGTGCTAGTGGTTTGGAGCTGCGGGGGTACGGGGAGCTGTTTTTT; clone_size: .; v_call: TRBV12-5; j_call: TRBJ2-2; d_call: TRBD2
cdr3_aa: CASSMWDRGRETQYF; cdr3_nt: TGTGCCAGCAGTATGTGGGACAGGGGCCGGGAGACCCAGTACTTC; clone_size: few; v_call: TRBV25-1; j_call: TRBJ2-5; d_call: TRBD1
cdr3_aa: CASHLRAAGAYEQYF; cdr3_nt: TGTGCCAGCCACCTGCGGGCAGCGGGGGCCTACGAGCAGTACTTC; clone_size: .; v_call: TRBV6-1; j_call: TRBJ2-7; d_call: TRBD2
cdr3_aa: CASSSYRGSSYEQYF; cdr3_nt: TGCGCCAGCAGCTCCTACAGGGGTAGCTCCTACGAGCAGTACTTC; clone_size: .; v_call: TRBV5-1; j_call: TRBJ2-7; d_call: TRBD1
cdr3_aa: CASSSPGIGMNTEAFF; cdr3_nt: TGTGCCAGCAGCTCCCCGGGTATAGGCATGAACACTGAAGCTTTCTTT; clone_size: .; v_call: TRBV5-6; j_call: TRBJ1-1; d_call: .
cdr3_aa: CASSLLLAGADTQYF; cdr3_nt: TGTGCCAGCAGCTTATTGCTAGCGGGAGCAGATACGCAGTATTTT; clone_size: .; v_call: TRBV11-2; j_call: TRBJ2-3; d_call: TRBD2
cdr3_aa: CASSGLRRYEQYF; cdr3_nt: TGTGCCAGCAGTGGCCTACGGAGGTACGAGCAGTACTTC; clone_size: .; v_call: TRBV2; j_call: TRBJ2-7; d_call: .
cdr3_aa: CSVVGLAGVRGYNEQFF; cdr3_nt: TGCAGCGTTGTAGGACTAGCGGGAGTTAGGGGATACAATGAGCAGTTCTTC; clone_size: .; v_call: TRBV29-1; j_call: TRBJ2-1; d_call: TRBD2
cdr3_aa: CASSFPLIPGPYGYTF; cdr3_nt: TGTGCCAGCAGCTTCCCCCTCATCCCGGGTCCCTATGGCTACACCTTC; clone_size: .; v_call: TRBV7-9; j_call: TRBJ1-2; d_call: .
cdr3_aa: CASSQGQGGGNEQFF; cdr3_nt: TGCGCCAGCAGCCAAGGACAGGGTGGCGGGAATGAGCAGTTCTTC; clone_size: .; v_call: TRBV4-1; j_call: TRBJ2-1; d_call: TRBD1
cdr3_aa: CASSVGPTTSNQPQHF; cdr3_nt: TGTGCCAGCAGCGTAGGTCCTACGACAAGCAATCAGCCCCAGCATTTT; clone_size: .; v_call: TRBV9; j_call: TRBJ1-5; d_call: .
cdr3_aa: CASSLFGLAGGQAGELFF; cdr3_nt: TGTGCCAGCAGCTTATTCGGACTAGCGGGAGGGCAGGCCGGGGAGCTGTTTTTT; clone_size: few; v_call: TRBV11-2; j_call: TRBJ2-2; d_call: TRBD2
cdr3_aa: CASSDIGGWSSYEQYF; cdr3_nt: TGTGCCAGCAGTGACATCGGCGGGTGGAGCTCCTACGAGCAGTACTTC; clone_size: .; v_call: TRBV25-1; j_call: TRBJ2-7; d_call: .
cdr3_aa: CARRNGGLGTYEQYF; cdr3_nt: TGTGCCCGACGGAACGGGGGACTAGGGACCTACGAGCAGTACTTC; clone_size: .; v_call: TRBV30; j_call: TRBJ2-7; d_call: TRBD2
cdr3_aa: CASRGQGITYEQYF; cdr3_nt: TGTGCCAGCAGGGGACAGGGGATAACCTACGAGCAGTACTTC; clone_size: .; v_call: TRBV5-8; j_call: TRBJ2-7; d_call: TRBD1
cdr3_aa: CASSFLNEQFF; cdr3_nt: TGTGCCAGCAGCTTTCTGAATGAGCAGTTCTTC; clone_size: few; v_call: TRBV7-9; j_call: TRBJ2-1; d_call: .
cdr3_aa: CASSLPGTSGNEQFF; cdr3_nt: TGTGCCAGCAGTCTCCCAGGTACTAGCGGCAATGAGCAGTTCTTC; clone_size: .; v_call: TRBV28; j_call: TRBJ2-1; d_call: TRBD2
cdr3_aa: CASSPQIGEETQYF; cdr3_nt: TGTGCCAGCTCACCACAAATAGGAGAAGAGACCCAGTACTTC; clone_size: .; v_call: TRBV18; j_call: TRBJ2-5; d_call: .
cdr3_aa: CASSRTWVEAFF; cdr3_nt: TGTGCCAGTAGTAGGACTTGGGTTGAAGCTTTCTTT; clone_size: .; v_call: TRBV19; j_call: TRBJ1-1; d_call: .
cdr3_aa: CASSLEPGYSEGYTF; cdr3_nt: TGTGCCAGCAGCCTTGAACCGGGGTACTCTGAAGGCTACACCTTC; clone_size: .; v_call: TRBV5-6; j_call: TRBJ1-2; d_call: .
cdr3_aa: CASSPYRGPGEKLFF; cdr3_nt: TGTGCCAGCAGCCCATACAGGGGGCCGGGGGAAAAACTGTTTTTT; clone_size: .; v_call: TRBV14; j_call: TRBJ1-4; d_call: TRBD1
cdr3_aa: CASFSGGTEAFF; cdr3_nt: TGCGCCAGCTTTTCAGGGGGCACTGAAGCTTTCTTT; clone_size: .; v_call: TRBV5-1; j_call: TRBJ1-1; d_call: TRBD1